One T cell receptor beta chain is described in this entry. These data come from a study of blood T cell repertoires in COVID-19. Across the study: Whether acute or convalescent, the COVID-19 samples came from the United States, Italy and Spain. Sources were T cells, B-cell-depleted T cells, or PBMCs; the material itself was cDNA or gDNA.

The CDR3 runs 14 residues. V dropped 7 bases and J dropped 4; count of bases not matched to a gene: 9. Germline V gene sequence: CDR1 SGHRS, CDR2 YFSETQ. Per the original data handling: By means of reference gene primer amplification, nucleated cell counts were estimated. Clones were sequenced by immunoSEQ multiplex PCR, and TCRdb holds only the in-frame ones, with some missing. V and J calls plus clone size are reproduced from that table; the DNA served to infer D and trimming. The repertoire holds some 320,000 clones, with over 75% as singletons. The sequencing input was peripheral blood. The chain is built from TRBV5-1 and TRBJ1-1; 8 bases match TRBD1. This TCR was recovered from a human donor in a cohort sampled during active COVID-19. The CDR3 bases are TGCGCCAGCCAAGCGCCGGGACAGGTCACTGAAGCTTTCTTT. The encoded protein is CASQAPGQVTEAFF.